The entry below describes one TCR beta chain. The antigen it binds to is not known. The record has no base qualities; no much larger clone is one base away. Counted from cysteine to phenylalanine, this CDR3 has 15 amino acids. The only DNA kept is the CDR3, 45 bases in frame from the first base. V loses 3 bases of germline sequence and J loses 7 bases, and the interval between the two ends is 13 bases. CDR1 and CDR2 are drawn from the germline V gene: SGHTA, FQGNSA. The data were taken from a study of blood T cells in healthy people across ages (dated by TCRdb to the mid-2010s). For context, the study as a whole: Template switching captured roughly one uniquely barcoded TCR beta cDNA molecule per two T cells in model experiments. The study measured age-related changes in TCR beta repertoire diversity using deep sequencing normalized with unique cDNA molecular identifiers. Four age groups were formed from the donors: young (average approximately 15 years), middle-aged (just under 40), aged (approximately 60) and long-lived (around 82). To avoid experimental bias, donors of different ages were distributed randomly across sequencing lanes. Using the same blood draw, the study looked at two additional independent replicas of 1 million unique cDNA reads for two donors, one aged 18 to 30 and the other aged 80 or older. The research as a whole found: Observed TCR beta diversity per million T cells fell roughly linearly with age, and a significant reduction was already apparent by age around 39. Compared with the aged group, the long-lived group had more naive CD4+ T cells, fewer expanded clones and increased TCR diversity, suggesting age selection. Because the CMV infection status of the donors was unknown, age-related changes in expanded clonotypes may potentially have been confounded. Since profiling was done on bulk unsorted PBMCs, naive and antigen-experienced compartments could not be conclusively compared. The percentage of naive T cells measured by flow cytometry correlated strongly with observed TCR beta diversity. Estimates of total diversity from one million sequenced T cells were regarded as lower bounds and underestimates.

Libraries were made using 5' RACE. The reads were generated on an Illumina HiSeq 2500. A second PCR of about 6 to 11 cycles was performed with a sample-barcoded 5' primer and a J-beta primer mix. Each TCR beta cDNA molecule received a unique molecular identifier from a template-switch 5' adaptor carrying 12 random nucleotides. Each sample yielded at least 3 million CDR3-containing paired-end reads. The Mint cDNA synthesis kit, primed by a TRBC-specific oligonucleotide, was used to synthesize first-strand cDNA from all RNA. After uracil-DNA glycosylase treatment, a first 18-cycle PCR used universal primers M1SS and BC2_uni_R on all cDNA. As for how the authors treated the data: Each sample was normalized by randomly selecting 1 million high-quality reads, each carrying a distinct molecular identifier. Reads sharing molecular identifiers were discarded rather than binned into consensus sequences. MiTCR, with a Q25 quality threshold and the strictest error-elimination algorithm, was used for CDR3 identification, clonotype clustering and error correction. A nonparametric unseen species model with Euler transformation was used to estimate a lower bound on total TCR beta diversity. TCRdb itself trimmed the public reads at Q25 with fastp, ran MiXCR and retained productive beta chains. Every distinct CDR3 protein forms one entry, paired with its most common genes and DNA. The authors' filters were not applied to this entry. This sample gives roughly 2 million distinct CDR3 sequences in total; less than 50% of them show up just once. Of the sample, over 2% is held by the ten largest clones.

The donors were some 36 Caucasian individuals from Russia, aged 6 to 90 years, who were systemically healthy. Each donor gave about 9.7 milliliters of peripheral blood, drawn into EDTA-treated Vacutainer tubes. Ficoll-Paque density-gradient centrifugation was used to isolate PBMCs, with at least 6.5 million obtained per sample. Trizol reagent was used to extract total RNA from PBMCs, with at least 5 micrograms per sample. The percentages of naive CD45RAhigh/CD27high T cells were determined by flow cytometry on a PBMC aliquot from every donor. The receptor comes from a woman aged 40 to 50 in good health. The sample comprised blood. The chain is assembled from TRBV7-2 and TRBJ1-6; 5 matching bases give a weak D call of TRBD1. CDR3 loop: CASSFRRVLNSPLHF. The nucleotide sequence is given as TGTGCCAGCAGCTTCCGCAGGGTACTAAATTCACCCCTCCACTTT.